One sample yielded the 31 T cell receptor beta chains listed below, sequenced in a study of response to subunit inactivated influenza vaccine. Using its own MiXCR run on the RT-PCR reads, TCRdb lists one record per CDR3 protein. The sample lists about 540,000 distinct CDR3 sequences, approximately 22% occurring once. These data were likewise used in another study, on T cells expressing NK-cell markers. That paper states: Scientists made TCR beta cDNA using 5'RACE template switching with UMIs.

The source was CD4+ T cells sorted from PBMCs, collected 11 to 12 days after vaccination. These receptors all stem from a man in his fifties or sixties who received an inactivated influenza vaccine.

This chain links TRBV20-1 with TRBJ2-3; 13 bases line up with TRBD2. J gave up 7 bases and V 6 bases, and 13 bases lay outside the gene matches. The CDR3 consists of 16 residues. CDR1 is DFQATT and CDR2 is SNEGSKA in the germline V gene (reference sequence). The chain's CDR3 is CSAASGTSGTLYTQYF. The CDR3 DNA is TGCAGTGCAGCATCCGGGACTAGCGGGACTTTATATACGCAGTATTTT.

This clonotype has only a few counts. The rearrangement uses TRBV5-6 and TRBJ1-2; D gene ambiguous. With 8 bases removed from V and 2 bases from J, the gap between germline ends came to 10 bases. The CDR3 sequence is 12 residues long. The germline V gene encodes CDR1 SGHDT and CDR2 YYEEEE. The DNA of the CDR3 is TGTGCCAGTAAGGAGAAAAACTATGGCTACACCTTC. This encodes CASKEKNYGYTF.

The chain couples TRBV12-3 or TRBV12-4 to TRBJ2-2; D remains unclear. Trimming took 5 bases from V and 5 from J, leaving 9 bases between them. CDR3 size: 13 residues. CDR3: CASSDTDTGELFF. CDR3 bases: TGTGCCAGCAGTGACACAGATACCGGGGAGCTGTTTTTT.

This chain connects TRBV4-3 to TRBJ2-6; 8 bases map to TRBD1. V shed 6 bases and J 2 bases; nucleotides not matched to a gene: 9. Germline CDR1 reads LGHNA; CDR2 reads YSLEER. CDR3 length equals 17 residues. The CDR3 DNA reads as TGCGCCAGCAGTCGCGGACAGGGATTAGCTGGGGCCAACGTCCTGACTTTC. Translation: CASSRGQGLAGANVLTF.

This clonotype has more than one count but fewer than ten. The V and J genes are TRBV2 and TRBJ2-6; TRBD2 matches 7 bases. CDR1 and CDR2 from the germline V gene are SNHLY and FYNNEI. The J segment lost 4 bases and the V segment lost 4 bases, leaving 4 bases of the junction unmatched. This CDR3 is 15 amino acids long. The CDR3 loop is CASSGPTSGANVLTF. CDR3 in DNA: TGTGCCAGCAGTGGACCGACTAGCGGGGCCAACGTCCTGACTTTC.

This clonotype has a count of ten or more. The chain couples TRBV24-1 to TRBJ2-6; the D gene could be TRBD1 or TRBD2 (5 bases each). Germline V gene data show CDR1 as KGHDR and CDR2 as SFDVKD. V was clipped by 3 bases and J by 0 bases, with 17 bases between them. The CDR3 runs 19 residues. The CDR3: CATSDGSRGASSGANVLTF. As DNA, the CDR3 is TGTGCCACCAGTGATGGATCCCGGGGCGCCTCCTCTGGGGCCAACGTCCTGACTTTC.

The V call is TRBV6-5, the J call TRBJ1-1; no definite D call. The CDR3 runs 12 residues. Germline V gives CDR1 MNHEY, CDR2 SVGAGI. The germline V and J ends were trimmed by 4 bases and 6 bases, with 9 bases remaining between them. CDR3 loop: CASSSETAEAFF. The CDR3 bases are TGTGCCAGCAGTTCCGAGACTGCTGAAGCTTTCTTT.

This rearrangement joins TRBV5-1 to TRBJ2-5; 8 positions agree with TRBD1. The V gene's germline CDR1 is SGHRS and CDR2 YFSETQ. CDR3 length: 16 residues. Trimming removed 4 bases from V and 2 bases from J; junction bases left unmatched: 10. The CDR3 DNA sequence: TGCGCCAGCAGCCTCCAGGGGGCGCGGGGACAAGAGACCCAGTACTTC. This codes for CASSLQGARGQETQYF.

This clonotype was seen at least ten times. This chain links TRBV10-3 with TRBJ1-6; tentative D call: TRBD1 (5 bases). V lost 8 bases to trimming and J lost 7 bases, with 21 bases between them. From germline, CDR1 is ENHRY and CDR2 SYGVKD. CDR3 length equals 16 residues. For the CDR3, the DNA is TGTGCCATCGCCCCATCCTCCGGGACTGAGAATTCACCCCTCCACTTT. This encodes CAIAPSSGTENSPLHF.

The sample holds a few counts of this clonotype. This chain links TRBV20-1 with TRBJ1-5; 7 bases align to TRBD1. Germline CDR1 is DFQATT and CDR2 is SNEGSKA (reference sequence). After removal of 3 bases from V and 0 bases from J, the junction contained 5 bases not matched to a gene. The CDR3 has 15 amino acids. CDR3 in amino acids: CSASYRGFSNQPQHF. In DNA form, the CDR3 reads TGCAGTGCTAGTTACAGGGGATTTAGCAATCAGCCCCAGCATTTT.

Comments on this clonotype: One end of the junction does not line up with germline, which may come from a read error. J is TRBJ2-5 and V is TRBV11-2, with D possibly TRBD2 on 6 matching bases. Germline V gives CDR1 SGHAT, CDR2 FQNNGV. The CDR3 contains 16 residues. CDR3 sequence reads: CAGSLVPGLAMETQYF. The CDR3 DNA sequence: TGTGCCGGCAGCTTGGTCCCGGGGCTAGCGATGGAGACCCAGTACTTC.

The chain joins TRBV18 to TRBJ1-1; maybe TRBD1 (6 bases). Germline CDR1 reads KGHSH; CDR2 reads LQKENI. The CDR3 has 16 residues. The V end was cut by 2 bases, the J end by 1 base, with 14 bases between. The CDR3 spells CASSPMTLQGNTEAFF. The DNA for the CDR3 is TGTGCCAGCTCACCAATGACCCTACAGGGGAACACTGAAGCTTTCTTT.

This rearrangement joins TRBV6-2 or TRBV6-3 to TRBJ1-5; D unclear. The CDR3 runs 13 residues. Trimming stripped 2 bases from V and 6 bases from J, with 8 bases between. The germline gives CDR1 MNHEY, CDR2 SVGEGT. CDR3 in amino acids: CASSYPSSQPQHF. DNA of the CDR3: TGTGCCAGCAGTTACCCATCAAGTCAGCCCCAGCATTTT.

The chain employs TRBV25-1 and TRBJ2-5, with 9 nucleotides matching TRBD2. The CDR3 runs 15 residues. Trimming removed 2 bases from V and 4 bases from J; junction bases left unmatched: 5. CDR1 MGHDK and CDR2 SYGVNS come from the germline V gene. The CDR3 is CASSELSSGRETQYF. The CDR3 DNA follows: TGTGCCAGCAGTGAACTGAGTAGCGGGAGAGAGACCCAGTACTTC.

This clonotype has ten or more counts. This chain joins TRBV12-3 or TRBV12-4 and TRBJ2-5; tentatively, D is TRBD1 or TRBD2 (6 bases each). V dropped 3 bases and J dropped 3 bases, with 11 bases sitting between them. The CDR3 has 14 residues. CDR3 residues: CASSFHGGEETQYF. CDR3 sequence (DNA): TGTGCCAGCAGTTTTCACGGGGGCGAAGAGACCCAGTACTTC.

This rearrangement joins TRBV19 to TRBJ2-3; 7 nucleotides line up with TRBD2. The CDR3 has 14 amino acids. The trim removed 5 bases at V and 3 bases at J, leaving 5 bases unmatched. Germline CDR1 and CDR2: LNHDA and SQIVND (reference sequence). CDR3 bases: TGTGCCAGTAGTCTACTAGCGACAACAGATACGCAGTATTTT. Translation: CASSLLATTDTQYF.

This sequence joins TRBV2 and TRBJ2-5; TRBD2 agrees at 7 bases. The CDR3 has 14 residues. Germline lookup yields CDR1 SNHLY and CDR2 FYNNEI. With 3 bases clipped from V and 7 bases from J, the junction kept 8 bases outside the gene matches. The CDR3 nucleotides are TGTGCCAGCAGTGATCTGGTTTGGGAGGGGACCCAGTACTTC. This encodes CASSDLVWEGTQYF.

The V and J genes are TRBV5-1 and TRBJ2-1, with TRBD2 identical over 10 bases. The J segment lost 4 bases and the V segment lost 0 bases, leaving 7 bases of the junction unmatched. CDR1 SGHRS and CDR2 YFSETQ come from the germline V gene. The CDR3 spans 17 residues. In DNA form, the CDR3 reads TGCGCCAGCAGCTTGGGACCCCCTAGCGGGAGTTACAATGAGCAGTTCTTC. Translated: CASSLGPPSGSYNEQFF.

The chain combines TRBV19 with TRBJ1-2; TRBD1 matches at 7 bases. Unmatched junction bases numbered 6, after V lost 9 bases and J lost 2 bases. CDR1 and CDR2 from the germline V gene are LNHDA and SQIVND (reference sequence). The CDR3 extends over 13 amino acids. As DNA, the CDR3 is TGTGCCAGCCGCTACAGGGGAAACTATGGCTACACCTTC. Translating gives CASRYRGNYGYTF. The full variable domain, in which reference TRBV19 and TRBJ1-2 provide the parts outside the CDR3, is DGGITQSPKYLFRKEGQNVTLSCEQNLNHDAMYWYRQDPGQGLRLIYYSQIVNDFQKGDIAEGYSVSREKKESFPLTVTSAQKNPTAFYLCASRYRGNYGYTFGSGTRLTVV.

The rearrangement links TRBV6-1 to TRBJ2-3; D possibly corresponds to TRBD2 (5 bases). V lost 6 bases and J 2 bases, leaving 15 bases between the germline ends. The CDR3 is 15 residues long. Per germline, CDR1 MNHNS and CDR2 SASEGT. The DNA for the CDR3 is TGTGCCAGCAGCCTCGGGGTTGTCGCCACAGATACGCAGTATTTT. Its translation is CASSLGVVATDTQYF.

The J gene is TRBJ2-5, the V gene TRBV29-1, with D perhaps matching TRBD2 (6 bases). The CDR3 runs to 15 residues. V was clipped by 2 bases and J by 5 bases, with 18 bases between them. The germline V gene encodes CDR1 SQVTM and CDR2 ANQGSEA. CDR3 in amino acids: CSVESNGGPTETQYF. CDR3 DNA sequence: TGCAGCGTTGAAAGTAACGGGGGTCCCACGGAGACCCAGTACTTC.

This clonotype was counted once. J is TRBJ2-2 and V is TRBV27; a possible D gene is TRBD1 (6 bases). Germline V gene data show CDR1 as MNHEY and CDR2 as SMNVEV (reference sequence). This CDR3 has 13 amino acids. V was trimmed by 6 bases and J by 5 bases, leaving 10 bases between them. CDR3: CASRPGVTGELFF. The CDR3 DNA is TGTGCCAGCAGGCCAGGGGTAACCGGGGAGCTGTTTTTT.

This clonotype has only a few counts. The chain couples TRBV5-1 to TRBJ2-3, with D hard to call. The V gene's germline CDR1 is SGHRS and CDR2 YFSETQ. The CDR3 extends over 16 amino acids. The germline V and J ends were trimmed by 0 bases and 0 bases, with 11 bases remaining between them. The DNA of the CDR3 is TGCGCCAGCAGCTTGGCCCTGACACCCAGCACAGATACGCAGTATTTT. It specifies CASSLALTPSTDTQYF.

With regard to this clonotype: It may be a read error: a sequence one base away is much more abundant. The chain couples TRBV12-3 or TRBV12-4 to TRBJ2-5; 7 bases are a match to TRBD1. This CDR3 has 14 residues. The DNA of the CDR3 is TGTCCCAGCAGTCCGACAGGGAGCGGAGAGACCCAGTACTTC. This sequence encodes CPSSPTGSGETQYF.

This clonotype appeared many times. This chain connects TRBV7-2 to TRBJ2-1; D unresolved. The germline V gene encodes CDR1 SGHTA and CDR2 FQGNSA. The CDR3 spans 11 residues. The V end was cut by 1 base, the J end by 12 bases, with 7 bases between. The CDR3 region has the DNA TGTGCCAGCAGCTTAGGTCTCAGGCAGTTCTTC. It specifies CASSLGLRQFF.

This clonotype was detected only a few times. The chain joins TRBV12-3 or TRBV12-4 to TRBJ1-6; possible D gene TRBD1, 6 bases. The CDR3 has 13 residues. The ends were cut back, 7 bases at V and 10 bases at J, with 14 bases in the middle. The DNA of the CDR3 is TGTGCCAGCAAACAGCAGGGGTTCTCACCCCTCCACTTT. Its translation: CASKQQGFSPLHF.

This clonotype was seen a few times. This chain links TRBV7-9 with TRBJ2-1; weak D call: TRBD2 (6 bases). V was clipped by 7 bases and J by 5 bases, with 18 bases between them. Germline loops: CDR1 SEHNR, CDR2 FQNEAQ (reference sequence). The CDR3 consists of 15 residues. The CDR3 bases are TGTGCCAGCACCCAGTACGGGAGAAACAACAATGAGCAGTTCTTC. It codes for CASTQYGRNNNEQFF.

There are a few counts of this clonotype. The chain has TRBV10-3 and TRBJ1-2; D remains ambiguous. The V end was cut by 3 bases, the J end by 8 bases, with 7 bases between. Germline CDR1 is ENHRY and CDR2 is SYGVKD. This CDR3 comprises 11 residues. CDR3 in amino acids: CAISDYRGYTF. The CDR3 nucleotides read TGTGCCATCAGTGATTATAGGGGCTACACCTTC.

This chain connects TRBV24-1 to TRBJ2-3; TRBD1 matches 7 bases. V dropped 4 bases and J dropped 2; count of bases not matched to a gene: 5. Germline V gene sequence: CDR1 KGHDR, CDR2 SFDVKD. The CDR3 loop spans 15 amino acids. The CDR3 DNA reads TGTGCCACCAGTGACAAGACAGGGATCACAGATACGCAGTATTTT. It translates to CATSDKTGITDTQYF.

V and J are TRBV28 and TRBJ2-4; D remains unclear. V lost 8 bases and J 4 bases, leaving 15 bases between the germline ends. Germline lookup yields CDR1 MDHEN and CDR2 SYDVKM. This CDR3 is 14 amino acids long. As DNA, the CDR3 is TGTGCCAGCTGCCGCTGGGCGGAGAAAAACATTCAGTACTTC. It codes for CASCRWAEKNIQYF.

The chain combines TRBV9 with TRBJ2-1, with D perhaps being TRBD1 or TRBD2 (7 bases each). The V gene lost 4 bases and the J gene lost 5 bases, with 13 bases spanning the gap. CDR3 length: 14 amino acids. Germline V CDR1 and CDR2: SGDLS, YYNGEE. CDR3 residues: CASSPTGTNNEQFF. The CDR3 DNA sequence: TGTGCCAGCAGCCCGACAGGGACTAACAATGAGCAGTTCTTC.